These 14 T cell receptor beta chains were all obtained from the same sample, sequenced in a study of cytomegalovirus exposure and HLA in healthy donors. Primers included in the PCR were 60 Vbeta and 13 Jbeta primers. Measured with immunoSEQ multiplex PCR; TCRdb has only the in-frame clones, and not every one. The table lists tens of thousands of clones, approximately 77% of them singletons. Sequenced input: PBMCs. These receptors all stem from a human donor in good health.

On this clone: Other DNA sequences within the sample encode an identical CDR3. The chain uses TRBV18 and TRBJ2-7; D remains unclear. CDR1 and CDR2 from the germline V gene are KGHSH and LQKENI. The CDR3 runs 11 residues. Deletions cut 6 bases from V and 4 bases from J, with 7 bases between. The CDR3 nucleotides are TGTGCCAGCTCGTCAAATTACGAGCAGTACTTC. It codes for CASSSNYEQYF.

The chain links TRBV30 to TRBJ1-1; D remains unclear. CDR1 and CDR2 (germline): GTSNPN, SVGIG (reference sequence). CDR3 size: 13 residues. The V gene lost 8 bases and the J gene lost 3 bases, with 16 bases spanning the gap. The CDR3 DNA reads TGTGCCCACCGGCGGTACGGGGACACTGAAGCTTTCTTT. Its translation is CAHRRYGDTEAFF.

This rearrangement joins TRBV19 to TRBJ1-5; D unclear. V was shortened by 4 bases and J by 1 base, with 8 bases between the two germline ends. The CDR3 extends over 14 amino acids. Germline V gene data show CDR1 as LNHDA and CDR2 as SQIVND (reference sequence). This chain's CDR3 is CASSTSFSNQPQHF. The DNA of the CDR3 is TGTGCCAGTAGTACCTCGTTCAGCAATCAGCCCCAGCATTTT.

The gene calls are TRBV7-3 and TRBJ2-2; D ambiguous. The CDR3 is 14 amino acids. Trimming cost V 3 bases and J 1 base, with 6 bases left between them. Germline CDR1 SGHTA, CDR2 FQGTGA. CDR3 region: CASSFARNTGELFF. Written as DNA, the CDR3 is TGTGCCAGCAGCTTTGCTAGGAACACCGGGGAGCTGTTTTTT.

There are a few counts of this clone. V and J are TRBV7-6 and TRBJ2-1, with 10 bases that match TRBD2. V gave up 4 bases and J gave up 0 bases; unmatched junction bases: 3. Germline V lookup: CDR1 SGHVS, CDR2 FNYEAQ. CDR3 size: 16 residues. In nucleotides, the CDR3 is TGTGCCAGCAGCTCTAGCGGGAGATTCTCCTACAATGAGCAGTTCTTC. Translating it yields CASSSSGRFSYNEQFF. Full variable domain (outside the CDR3, taken from reference TRBV7-6 and TRBJ2-1): GAGVSQSPRYKVTKRGQDVALRCDPISGHVSLYWYRQALGQGPEFLTYFNYEAQQDKSGLPNDRFSAERPEGSISTLTIQRTEQRDSAMYRCASSSSGRFSYNEQFFGPGTRLTVL.

The chain recombines TRBV6-1 with TRBJ1-6, with D perhaps matching TRBD1 (6 bases). Deletions cut 8 bases from V and 5 bases from J, with 13 bases between. This CDR3 has 14 residues. In germline, CDR1 is MNHNS, CDR2 SASEGT. The DNA of the CDR3 is TGTGCCAGCCGTAGGACAGAGGATAATTCACCCCTCCACTTT. It is translated as CASRRTEDNSPLHF.

V is TRBV28 and J is TRBJ2-7; D gene ambiguous. The CDR3 runs 12 residues. In germline, CDR1 is MDHEN, CDR2 SYDVKM. The V and J ends lost 5 bases and 7 bases respectively, with 12 bases between them. CDR3 residues: CASSPRFTEQYF. Here the CDR3 DNA reads TGTGCCAGCAGTCCCCGGTTTACGGAGCAGTACTTC.

This chain links TRBV9 with TRBJ2-3; D perhaps matches TRBD2 (6 bases). This CDR3 is built from 15 residues. Germline values: CDR1 SGDLS, CDR2 YYNGEE. Trimming removed 0 bases from V and 8 bases from J, with 16 bases in between. CDR3 region: CASSVGALAMGTQYF. CDR3 nucleotide sequence: TGTGCCAGCAGCGTAGGAGCGCTAGCGATGGGTACGCAGTATTTT.

The chain joins TRBV4-2 to TRBJ1-4, with D unresolved. V was shortened by 0 bases and J by 3 bases, with 8 bases between the two germline ends. Germline V gene data show CDR1 as LGHNA and CDR2 as YNFKEQ. The CDR3 length is 15 residues. Written as DNA, the CDR3 is TGTGCCAGCAGCCAAGATCCGCGGCCTAATGAAAAACTGTTTTTT. Protein sequence: CASSQDPRPNEKLFF.

This rearrangement joins TRBV7-8 to TRBJ2-2; no clear D gene. There are 17 residues in the CDR3. Germline CDR1 and CDR2: SGHVS and FQNEAQ. Trimming removed 1 base at V and 0 bases at J, with 12 bases between. CDR3 nucleotides: TGTGCCAGCAGCTTAGGCCGAGCGATTACGAACACCGGGGAGCTGTTTTTT. Encoded protein: CASSLGRAITNTGELFF.

With respect to this clone: At one boundary the junction diverges from the germline segment, which might be a read error. The chain has TRBV20-1 and TRBJ2-2; 7 positions agree with TRBD1. Germline CDR1 DFQATT, CDR2 SNEGSKA (reference sequence). The length of the CDR3 is 11 residues. The CDR3 loop is CSARLGDSWTF. In DNA form, the CDR3 reads TGCAGTGCTAGACTGGGGGACAGCTGGACTTTT.

This clone turned up a few times. The rearrangement joins TRBV6-5 to TRBJ1-4; 7 bases are shared with TRBD1. Germline V CDR1 and CDR2: MNHEY, SVGAGI. V lost 6 bases and J lost 4; bases outside the gene matches: 2. This CDR3 has 13 residues. The CDR3 DNA follows: TGTGCCAGCAGGGGACAGAATAATGAAAAACTGTTTTTT. Translating it yields CASRGQNNEKLFF.

The V call is TRBV7-2, the J call TRBJ1-1, with D unclear. V was cut by 5 bases and J by 1 base, with 8 bases left in between. CDR3 length: 13 residues. CDR1 is SGHTA and CDR2 is FQGNSA in the germline V gene. In nucleotides, the CDR3 is TGTGCCAGCAGCACGACAACGAACACTGAAGCTTTCTTT. It translates to CASSTTTNTEAFF.

This clone has only one observation. The chain couples TRBV7-2 to TRBJ2-5, with a tentative D call TRBD1 (5 bases). The germline CDR1 and CDR2 sequences are SGHTA and FQGNSA. The CDR3 contains 13 residues. V was trimmed by 5 bases and J by 2 bases, leaving 9 bases between them. This CDR3 is CASSPRQQETQYF. Here the CDR3 DNA reads TGTGCCAGCAGCCCCAGACAGCAAGAGACCCAGTACTTC.